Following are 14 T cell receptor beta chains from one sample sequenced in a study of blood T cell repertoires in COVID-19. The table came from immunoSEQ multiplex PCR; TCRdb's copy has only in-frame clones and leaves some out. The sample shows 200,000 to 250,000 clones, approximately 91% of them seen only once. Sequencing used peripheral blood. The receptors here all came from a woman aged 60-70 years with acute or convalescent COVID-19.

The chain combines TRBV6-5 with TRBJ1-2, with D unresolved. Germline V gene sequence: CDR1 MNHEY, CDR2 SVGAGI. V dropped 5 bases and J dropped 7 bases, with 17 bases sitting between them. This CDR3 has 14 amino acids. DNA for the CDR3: TGTGCCAGCAGTACCCGCGCGGAGACGGGTGGCTACACCTTC. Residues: CASSTRAETGGYTF.

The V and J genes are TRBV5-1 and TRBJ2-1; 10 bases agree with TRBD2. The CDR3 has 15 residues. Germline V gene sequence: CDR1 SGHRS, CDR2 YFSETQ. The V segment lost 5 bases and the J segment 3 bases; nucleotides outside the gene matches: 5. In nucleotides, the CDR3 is TGCGCCAGCAGAAATCTAGCGGGAGACTACAATGAGCAGTTCTTC. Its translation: CASRNLAGDYNEQFF. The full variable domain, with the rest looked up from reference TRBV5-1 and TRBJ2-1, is KAGVTQTPRYLIKTRGQQVTLSCSPISGHRSVSWYQQTPGQGLQFLFEYFSETQRNKGNFPGRFSGRQFSNSRSEMNVSTLELGDSALYLCASRNLAGDYNEQFFGPGTRLTVL.

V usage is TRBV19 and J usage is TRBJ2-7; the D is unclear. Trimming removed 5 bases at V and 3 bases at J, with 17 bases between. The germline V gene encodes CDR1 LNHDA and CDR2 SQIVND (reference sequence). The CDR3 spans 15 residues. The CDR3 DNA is TGTGCCAGTAGTCGAAGGAGCCTAGAACGCTACGAGCAGTACTTC. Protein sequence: CASSRRSLERYEQYF.

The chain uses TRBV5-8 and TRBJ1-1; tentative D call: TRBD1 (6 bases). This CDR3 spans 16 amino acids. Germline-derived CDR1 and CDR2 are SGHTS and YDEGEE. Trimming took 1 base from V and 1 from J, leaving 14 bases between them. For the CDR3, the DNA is TGTGCCAGCAGCTTGTGGCAGGGGCATGGGAACACTGAAGCTTTCTTT. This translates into CASSLWQGHGNTEAFF.

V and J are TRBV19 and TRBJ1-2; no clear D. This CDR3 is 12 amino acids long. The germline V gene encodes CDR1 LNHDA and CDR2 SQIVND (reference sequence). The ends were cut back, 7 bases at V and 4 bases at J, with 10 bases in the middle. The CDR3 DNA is TGTGCCAGTACTGACACGATCTATGGCTACACCTTC. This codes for CASTDTIYGYTF.

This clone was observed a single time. CDR3 loop: CASSSSGTGTNTEAFF. In nucleotides, the CDR3 is TGTGCCAGCTCGTCCTCCGGGACAGGTACGAACACTGAAGCTTTCTTT. The chain carries TRBV18 and TRBJ1-1; 8 bases match TRBD1. The CDR3 sequence is 16 residues long. The germline V gene encodes CDR1 KGHSH and CDR2 LQKENI. The trim removed 6 bases at V and 1 base at J, leaving 10 bases unmatched.

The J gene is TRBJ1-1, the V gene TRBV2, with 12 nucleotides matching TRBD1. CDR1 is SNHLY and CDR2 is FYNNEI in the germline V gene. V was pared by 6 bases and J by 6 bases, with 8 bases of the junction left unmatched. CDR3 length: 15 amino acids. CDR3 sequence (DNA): TGTGCCAGCAGGAACCGGGACAGGGGGCAGGCTGAAGCTTTCTTT. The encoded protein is CASRNRDRGQAEAFF. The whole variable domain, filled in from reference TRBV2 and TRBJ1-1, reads EPEVTQTPSHQVTQMGQEVILRCVPISNHLYFYWYRQILGQKVEFLVSFYNNEISEKSEIFDDQFSVERPDGSNFTLKIRSTKLEDSAMYFCASRNRDRGQAEAFFGQGTRLTVV.

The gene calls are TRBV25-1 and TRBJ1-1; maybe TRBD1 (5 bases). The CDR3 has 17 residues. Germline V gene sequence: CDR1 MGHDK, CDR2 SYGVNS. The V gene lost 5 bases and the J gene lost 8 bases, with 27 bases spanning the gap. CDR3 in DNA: TGTGCCAGCAGTTCTAGTCTTCGGGGGATGACCGGGGCCGAAGCTTTCTTT. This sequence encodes CASSSSLRGMTGAEAFF.

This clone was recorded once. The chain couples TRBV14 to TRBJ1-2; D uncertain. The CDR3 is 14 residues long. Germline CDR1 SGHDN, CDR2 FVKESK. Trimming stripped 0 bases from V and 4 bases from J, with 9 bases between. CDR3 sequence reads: CASSQEGQPYGYTF. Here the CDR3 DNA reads TGTGCCAGCAGCCAAGAGGGCCAGCCCTATGGCTACACCTTC.

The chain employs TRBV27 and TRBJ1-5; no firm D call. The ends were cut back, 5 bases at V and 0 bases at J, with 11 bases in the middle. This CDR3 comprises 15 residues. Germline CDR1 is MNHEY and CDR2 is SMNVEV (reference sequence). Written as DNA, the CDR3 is TGTGCCAGCAGTCCGACTTTTAATAGCAATCAGCCCCAGCATTTT. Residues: CASSPTFNSNQPQHF.

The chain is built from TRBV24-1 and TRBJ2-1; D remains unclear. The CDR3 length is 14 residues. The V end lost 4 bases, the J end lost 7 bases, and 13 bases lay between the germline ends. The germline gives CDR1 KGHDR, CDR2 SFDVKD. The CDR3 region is CATSDPGRFNEQFF. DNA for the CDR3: TGTGCCACCAGTGACCCGGGTCGGTTTAATGAGCAGTTCTTC.

For the CDR3, the DNA is TGTGCCAGCAGTTGGAGTAGCGGCTACGAGCAGTACTTC. Its translation is CASSWSSGYEQYF. The J gene is TRBJ2-7, the V gene TRBV12-3 or TRBV12-4, with a tentative D call TRBD2 (6 bases). The CDR3 consists of 13 residues. The V end was cut by 4 bases, the J end by 3 bases, with 10 bases between.

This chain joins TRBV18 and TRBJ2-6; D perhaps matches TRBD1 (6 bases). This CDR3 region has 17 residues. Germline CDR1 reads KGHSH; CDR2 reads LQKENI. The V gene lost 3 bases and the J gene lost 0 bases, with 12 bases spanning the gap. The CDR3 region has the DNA TGTGCCAGCTCACCCCTGGGGGCAGTCTCTGGGGCCAACGTCCTGACTTTC. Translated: CASSPLGAVSGANVLTF. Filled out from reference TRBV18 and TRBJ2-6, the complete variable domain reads NAGVMQNPRHLVRRRGQEARLRCSPMKGHSHVYWYRQLPEEGLKFMVYLQKENIIDESGMPKERFSAEFPKEGPSILRIQQVVRGDSAAYFCASSPLGAVSGANVLTFGAGSRLTVL.

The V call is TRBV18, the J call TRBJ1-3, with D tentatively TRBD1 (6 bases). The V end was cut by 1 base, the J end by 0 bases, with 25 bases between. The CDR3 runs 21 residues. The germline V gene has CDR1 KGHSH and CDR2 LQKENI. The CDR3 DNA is TGTGCCAGCTCACCACAATCCAGGGGTCAAAAAGGCCTCATCTCTGGAAACACCATATATTTT. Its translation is CASSPQSRGQKGLISGNTIYF.